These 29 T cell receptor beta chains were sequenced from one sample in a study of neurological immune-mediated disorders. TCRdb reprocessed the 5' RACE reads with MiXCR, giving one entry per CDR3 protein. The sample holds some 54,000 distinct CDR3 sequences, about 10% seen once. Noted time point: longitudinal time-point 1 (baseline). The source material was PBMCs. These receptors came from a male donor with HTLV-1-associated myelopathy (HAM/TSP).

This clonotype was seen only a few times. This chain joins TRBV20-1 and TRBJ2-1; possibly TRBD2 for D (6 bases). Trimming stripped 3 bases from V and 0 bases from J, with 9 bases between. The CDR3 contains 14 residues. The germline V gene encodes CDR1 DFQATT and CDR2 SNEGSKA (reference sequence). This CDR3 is CSASPSASYNEQFF. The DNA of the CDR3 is TGCAGTGCTAGCCCTAGCGCCTCCTACAATGAGCAGTTCTTC.

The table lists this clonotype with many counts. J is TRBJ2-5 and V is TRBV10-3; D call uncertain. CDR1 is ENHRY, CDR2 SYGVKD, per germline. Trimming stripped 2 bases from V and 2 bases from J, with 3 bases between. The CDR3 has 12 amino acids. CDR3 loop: CAISEEQETQYF. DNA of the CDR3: TGTGCCATCAGTGAGGAGCAAGAGACCCAGTACTTC.

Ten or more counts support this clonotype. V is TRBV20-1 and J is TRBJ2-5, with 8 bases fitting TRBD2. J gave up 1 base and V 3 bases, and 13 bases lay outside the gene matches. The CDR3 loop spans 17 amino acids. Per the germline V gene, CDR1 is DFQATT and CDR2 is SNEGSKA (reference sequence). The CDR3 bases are TGCAGTGCTAGGGGGTTCGGGGGGGCGAAATCCCAAGAGACCCAGTACTTC. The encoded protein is CSARGFGGAKSQETQYF.

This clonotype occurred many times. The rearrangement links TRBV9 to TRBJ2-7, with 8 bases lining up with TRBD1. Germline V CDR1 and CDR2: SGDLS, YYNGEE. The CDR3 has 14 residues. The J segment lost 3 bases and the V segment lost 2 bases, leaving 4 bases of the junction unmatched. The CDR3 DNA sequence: TGTGCCAGCAGCGTTACAGGGGGAAGCTACGAGCAGTACTTC. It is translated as CASSVTGGSYEQYF.

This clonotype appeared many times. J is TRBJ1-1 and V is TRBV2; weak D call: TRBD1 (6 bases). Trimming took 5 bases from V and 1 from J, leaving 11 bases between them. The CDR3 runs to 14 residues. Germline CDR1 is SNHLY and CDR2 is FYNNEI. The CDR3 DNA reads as TGTGCCAGCAGTAACAACAGGGCGAACACTGAAGCTTTCTTT. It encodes CASSNNRANTEAFF.

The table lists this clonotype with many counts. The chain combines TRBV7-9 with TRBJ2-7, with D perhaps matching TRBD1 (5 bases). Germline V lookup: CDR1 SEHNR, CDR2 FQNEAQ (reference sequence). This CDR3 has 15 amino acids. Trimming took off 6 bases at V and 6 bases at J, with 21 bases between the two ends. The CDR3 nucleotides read TGTGCCAGCAGTCTCCCCCGTGGGGCACTGGTCGAGCAGTACTTC. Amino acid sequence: CASSLPRGALVEQYF.

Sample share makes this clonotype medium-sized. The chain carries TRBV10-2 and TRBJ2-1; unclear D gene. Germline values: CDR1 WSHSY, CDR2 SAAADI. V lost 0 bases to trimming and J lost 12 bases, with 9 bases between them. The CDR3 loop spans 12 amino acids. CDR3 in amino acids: CASSESGLGQFF. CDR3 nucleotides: TGCGCCAGCAGTGAGTCCGGTCTAGGGCAGTTCTTC.

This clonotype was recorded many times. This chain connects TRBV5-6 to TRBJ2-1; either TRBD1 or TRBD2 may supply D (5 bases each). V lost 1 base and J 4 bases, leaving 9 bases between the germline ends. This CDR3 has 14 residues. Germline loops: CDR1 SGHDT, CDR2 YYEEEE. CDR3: CASSLRGLYNEQFF. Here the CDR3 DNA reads TGTGCCAGCAGCTTGCGGGGCCTATACAATGAGCAGTTCTTC.

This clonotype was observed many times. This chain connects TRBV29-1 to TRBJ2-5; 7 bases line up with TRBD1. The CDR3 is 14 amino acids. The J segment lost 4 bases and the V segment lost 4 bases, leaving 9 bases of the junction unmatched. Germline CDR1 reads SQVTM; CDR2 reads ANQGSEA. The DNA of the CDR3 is TGCAGCGTTGTTCCTGAGAACAGGGGAGAGACCCAGTACTTC. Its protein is CSVVPENRGETQYF.

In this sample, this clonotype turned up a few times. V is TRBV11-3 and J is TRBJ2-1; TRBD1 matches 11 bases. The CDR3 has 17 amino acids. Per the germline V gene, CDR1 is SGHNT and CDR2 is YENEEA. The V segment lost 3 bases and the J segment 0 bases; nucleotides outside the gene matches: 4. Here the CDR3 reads CASSLGDRGSSYNEQFF. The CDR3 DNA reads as TGTGCCAGCAGCTTGGGGGACAGGGGGAGCTCCTACAATGAGCAGTTCTTC. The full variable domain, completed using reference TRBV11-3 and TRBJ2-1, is EAGVVQSPRYKIIEKKQPVAFWCNPISGHNTLYWYLQNLGQGPELLIRYENEEAVDDSQLPKDRFSAERLKGVDSTLKIQPAELGDSAVYLCASSLGDRGSSYNEQFFGPGTRLTVL.

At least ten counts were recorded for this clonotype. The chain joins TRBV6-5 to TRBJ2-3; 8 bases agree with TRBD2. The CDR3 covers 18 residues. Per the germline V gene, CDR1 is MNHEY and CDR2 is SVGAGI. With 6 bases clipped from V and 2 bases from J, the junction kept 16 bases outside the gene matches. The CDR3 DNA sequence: TGTGCCAGCAGGGACCGGGGAAGGTGGCGGGGGGACACAGATACGCAGTATTTT. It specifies CASRDRGRWRGDTDTQYF.

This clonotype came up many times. In nucleotides, the CDR3 is TGTGCCAGCAGCTTAGGACTAGCGGGGGGCGGGGGGTATGAGCAGTTCTTC. Its protein product is CASSLGLAGGGGYEQFF. The J gene is TRBJ2-1, the V gene TRBV7-2; 13 nucleotides align to TRBD2. Germline trimming cut 1 base from V and 8 bases from J; bases unmatched to any gene: 8. The CDR3 contains 17 residues. Germline V gene data show CDR1 as SGHTA and CDR2 as FQGNSA. Based on the CDR3 plus reference TRBV7-2 and TRBJ2-1, the full variable domain is GAGVSQSPSNKVTEKGKDVELRCDPISGHTALYWYRQSLGQGLEFLIYFQGNSAPDKSGLPSDRFSAERTGGSVSTLTIQRTQQEDSAVYLCASSLGLAGGGGYEQFFGPGTRLTVL.

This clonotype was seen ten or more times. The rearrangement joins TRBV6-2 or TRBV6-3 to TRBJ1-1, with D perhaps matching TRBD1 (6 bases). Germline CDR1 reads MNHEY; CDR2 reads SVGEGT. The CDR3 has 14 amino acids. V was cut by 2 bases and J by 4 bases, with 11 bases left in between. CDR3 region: CASSYPGVTTEAFF. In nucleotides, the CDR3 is TGTGCCAGCAGTTACCCAGGGGTAACCACTGAAGCTTTCTTT.

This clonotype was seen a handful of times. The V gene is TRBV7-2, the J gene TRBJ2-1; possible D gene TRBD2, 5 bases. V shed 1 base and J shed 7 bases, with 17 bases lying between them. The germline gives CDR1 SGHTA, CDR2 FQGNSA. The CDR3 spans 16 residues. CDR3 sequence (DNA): TGTGCCAGCAGCTTAGTGGGCCTAGAATCGGGGAATGAGCAGTTCTTC. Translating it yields CASSLVGLESGNEQFF.

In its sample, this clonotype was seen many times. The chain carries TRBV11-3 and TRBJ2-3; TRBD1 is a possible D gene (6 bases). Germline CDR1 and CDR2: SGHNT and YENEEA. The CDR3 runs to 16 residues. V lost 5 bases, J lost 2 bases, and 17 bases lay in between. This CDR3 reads CASSAHRGQHTDTQYF. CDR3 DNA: TGTGCCAGCAGCGCCCACCGGGGACAACACACAGATACGCAGTATTTT.

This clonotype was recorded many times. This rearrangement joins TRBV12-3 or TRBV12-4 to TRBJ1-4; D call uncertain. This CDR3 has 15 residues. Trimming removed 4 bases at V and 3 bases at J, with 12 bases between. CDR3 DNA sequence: TGTGCCAGCAGTTCATCGCCGGTCTCTAATGAAAAACTGTTTTTT. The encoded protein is CASSSSPVSNEKLFF.

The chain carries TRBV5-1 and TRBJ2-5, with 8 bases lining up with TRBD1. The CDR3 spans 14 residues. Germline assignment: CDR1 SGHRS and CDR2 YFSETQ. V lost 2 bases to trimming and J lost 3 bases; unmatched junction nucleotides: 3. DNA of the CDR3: TGCGCCAGCAGCTTCCAACAGGGGGAAGAGACCCAGTACTTC. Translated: CASSFQQGEETQYF.

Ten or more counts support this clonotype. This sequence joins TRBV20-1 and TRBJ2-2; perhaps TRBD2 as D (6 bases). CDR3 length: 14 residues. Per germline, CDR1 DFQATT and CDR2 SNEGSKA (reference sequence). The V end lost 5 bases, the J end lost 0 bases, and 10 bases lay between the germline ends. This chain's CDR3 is CSAPPGANTGELFF. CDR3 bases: TGCAGTGCTCCACCGGGGGCGAACACCGGGGAGCTGTTTTTT.

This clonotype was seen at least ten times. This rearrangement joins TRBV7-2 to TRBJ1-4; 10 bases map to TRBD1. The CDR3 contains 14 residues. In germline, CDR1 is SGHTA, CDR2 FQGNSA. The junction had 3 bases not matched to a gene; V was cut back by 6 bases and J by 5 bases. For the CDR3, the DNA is TGTGCCAGCAGTTTGGACAGGGGGAATGAAAAACTGTTTTTT. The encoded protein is CASSLDRGNEKLFF. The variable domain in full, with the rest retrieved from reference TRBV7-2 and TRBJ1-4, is GAGVSQSPSNKVTEKGKDVELRCDPISGHTALYWYRQSLGQGLEFLIYFQGNSAPDKSGLPSDRFSAERTGGSVSTLTIQRTQQEDSAVYLCASSLDRGNEKLFFGSGTQLSVL.

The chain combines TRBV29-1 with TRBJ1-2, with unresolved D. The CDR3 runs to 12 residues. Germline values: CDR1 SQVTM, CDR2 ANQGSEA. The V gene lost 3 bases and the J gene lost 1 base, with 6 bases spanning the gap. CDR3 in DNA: TGCAGCGTTGACGCCGGTAACTATGGCTACACCTTC. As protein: CSVDAGNYGYTF.

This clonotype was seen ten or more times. CDR3 protein: CASSFDRSVRNTEAFF. In nucleotides, the CDR3 is TGTGCCAGCAGTTTCGACAGATCGGTACGGAACACTGAAGCTTTCTTT. This chain joins TRBV28 and TRBJ1-1, with a possible D match to TRBD1 (5 bases). CDR1 is MDHEN, CDR2 SYDVKM, per germline. Trimming took off 3 bases at V and 1 base at J, with 15 bases between the two ends. The CDR3 has 16 amino acids. Variable domain in full (rest from reference TRBV28 and TRBJ1-1): DVKVTQSSRYLVKRTGEKVFLECVQDMDHENMFWYRQDPGLGLRLIYFSYDVKMKEKGDIPEGYSVSREKKERFSLILESASTNQTSMYLCASSFDRSVRNTEAFFGQGTRLTVV.

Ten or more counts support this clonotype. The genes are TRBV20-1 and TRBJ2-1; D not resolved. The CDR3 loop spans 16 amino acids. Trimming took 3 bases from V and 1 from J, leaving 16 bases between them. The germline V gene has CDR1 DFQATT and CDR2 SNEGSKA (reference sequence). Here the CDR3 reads CSASPQPSGSYNEQFF. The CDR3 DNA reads TGCAGTGCTAGCCCTCAGCCGTCTGGGTCCTACAATGAGCAGTTCTTC.

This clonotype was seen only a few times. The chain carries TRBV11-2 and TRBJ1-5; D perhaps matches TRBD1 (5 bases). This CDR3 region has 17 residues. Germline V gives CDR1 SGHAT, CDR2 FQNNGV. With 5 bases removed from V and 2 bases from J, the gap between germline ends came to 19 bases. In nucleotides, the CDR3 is TGTGCCAGCAGCCCTGGGGCCCGGGGTCGGGGCAATCAGCCCCAGCATTTT. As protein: CASSPGARGRGNQPQHF.

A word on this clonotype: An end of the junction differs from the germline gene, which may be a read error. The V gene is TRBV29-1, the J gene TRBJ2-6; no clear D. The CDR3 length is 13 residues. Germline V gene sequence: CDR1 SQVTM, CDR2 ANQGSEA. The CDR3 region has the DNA TGCAGCGTTGGGGCCTCTGTGGCCAACGTCCTGACTTTC. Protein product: CSVGASVANVLTF.

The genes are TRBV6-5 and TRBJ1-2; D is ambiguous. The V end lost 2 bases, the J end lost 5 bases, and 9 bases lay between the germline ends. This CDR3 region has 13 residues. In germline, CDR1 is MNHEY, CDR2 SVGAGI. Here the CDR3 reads CASSYVWGYGYTF. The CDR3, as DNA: TGTGCCAGCAGTTACGTTTGGGGATATGGCTACACCTTC.

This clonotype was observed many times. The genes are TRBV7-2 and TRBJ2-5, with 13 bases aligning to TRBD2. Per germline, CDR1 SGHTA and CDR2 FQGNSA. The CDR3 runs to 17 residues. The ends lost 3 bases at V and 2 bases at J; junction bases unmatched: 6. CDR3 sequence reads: CASSLGLAGSLQETQYF. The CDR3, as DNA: TGTGCCAGCAGCTTGGGACTAGCGGGGTCACTACAAGAGACCCAGTACTTC. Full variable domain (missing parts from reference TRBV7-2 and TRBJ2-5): GAGVSQSPSNKVTEKGKDVELRCDPISGHTALYWYRQSLGQGLEFLIYFQGNSAPDKSGLPSDRFSAERTGGSVSTLTIQRTQQEDSAVYLCASSLGLAGSLQETQYFGPGTRLLVL.

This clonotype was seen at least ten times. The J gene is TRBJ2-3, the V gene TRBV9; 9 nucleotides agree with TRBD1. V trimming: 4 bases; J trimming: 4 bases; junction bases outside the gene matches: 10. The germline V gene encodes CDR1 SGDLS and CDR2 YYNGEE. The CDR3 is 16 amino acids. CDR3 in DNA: TGTGCCAGCAGCCCTCACAGGGGGCTGATCCCAGATACGCAGTATTTT. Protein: CASSPHRGLIPDTQYF.

The CDR3 is CASSLSGTQPQHF. The CDR3 DNA sequence: TGTGCCAGCAGCCTGTCGGGGACTCAGCCCCAGCATTTT. The chain is built from TRBV3-1 and TRBJ1-5; possible D gene TRBD1, 5 bases. CDR1 is LGHDT and CDR2 is YNNKEL in the germline V gene (reference sequence). Trimming left V 4 bases short and J 6 bases short, with 10 bases between. CDR3 length: 13 amino acids.

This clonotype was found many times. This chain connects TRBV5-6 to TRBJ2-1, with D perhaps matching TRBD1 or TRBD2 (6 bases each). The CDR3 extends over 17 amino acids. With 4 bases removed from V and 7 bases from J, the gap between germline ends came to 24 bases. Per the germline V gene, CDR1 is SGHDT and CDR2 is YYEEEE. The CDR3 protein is CASSPGRGPLGVNEQFF. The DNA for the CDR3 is TGTGCCAGCAGCCCGGGCCGGGGGCCCCTGGGGGTAAATGAGCAGTTCTTC.